This T cell receptor (beta chain) was sequenced for a study of blood T cells in healthy people across ages. From germline, CDR1 is MNHEY and CDR2 SMNVEV (reference sequence). CDR3 length: 15 residues. This clonotype has a single count. Germline is not matched at one junction end, which may reflect a read error. It was with a sample-barcoded 5' primer and a J-beta primer mix that a second PCR of roughly 6 to 11 cycles was run. TCRdb recomputed calls from the 5' RACE reads with MiXCR, one row per CDR3 protein. The sample shows approximately 800,000 distinct CDR3 sequences, approximately 53% of them seen only once.

This receptor was taken from a man aged 40-49 years in good health. The chain joins TRBV27 to TRBJ2-7; 7 nucleotides line up with TRBD1. The sequencing sample was made of blood. The CDR3: CTSSFTGVDSYEQYF. The DNA of the CDR3 is TGTACCAGCAGTTTTACAGGGGTGGACTCCTACGAGCAGTACTTC.